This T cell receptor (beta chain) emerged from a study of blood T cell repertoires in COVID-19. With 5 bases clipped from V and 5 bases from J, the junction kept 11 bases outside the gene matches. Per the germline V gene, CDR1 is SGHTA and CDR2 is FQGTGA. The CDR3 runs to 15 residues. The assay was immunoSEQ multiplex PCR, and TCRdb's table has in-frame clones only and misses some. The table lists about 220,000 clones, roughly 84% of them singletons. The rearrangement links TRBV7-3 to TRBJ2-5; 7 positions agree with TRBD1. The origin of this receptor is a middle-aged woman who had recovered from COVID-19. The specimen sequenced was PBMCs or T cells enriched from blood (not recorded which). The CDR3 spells CASSPSTGKGETQYF. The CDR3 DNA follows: TGTGCCAGCAGCCCGTCGACAGGGAAGGGGGAGACCCAGTACTTC.